This T cell receptor (beta chain) is from a study of shared clonotypes between healthy human individuals. The table came from immunoSEQ multiplex PCR; TCRdb's copy has only in-frame clones and leaves some out. This sample has hundreds of thousands of clones, with more than 95% found just once. The CDR3 consists of 13 residues. Germline lookup yields CDR1 MDHEN and CDR2 SYDVKM. Trimming took 6 bases from V and 10 from J, leaving 18 bases between them. Study-wide findings and caveats: Among donors, sharing of clonotypes was expected to be affected by sequencing depth. Around 4.9% of naive CD4 clonotypes were shared across several donors. Lower generation probabilities were found for non-shared clonotypes than for those shared by all four donors.

To note about this clone: Its target is not known.

The sample was naive CD4+ T cells sorted from blood. Subset meaning: CD45RA+ positively selected. The receptor was derived from a woman aged 30 to 39 in good health. J is TRBJ1-1 and V is TRBV28; the D is unclear. The CDR3 region is CASSTDPRIGAFF. The CDR3 nucleotides are TGTGCCAGCAGCACAGACCCCCGGATAGGAGCTTTCTTT. Full variable domain (rest looked up from reference TRBV28 and TRBJ1-1): DVKVTQSSRYLVKRTGEKVFLECVQDMDHENMFWYRQDPGLGLRLIYFSYDVKMKEKGDIPEGYSVSREKKERFSLILESASTNQTSMYLCASSTDPRIGAFFGQGTRLTVV.